This record looks at one TCR beta chain sequence and its context. The table lists this clonotype with a few counts. Its antigen is unknown. No per-base quality is available; no much larger clone lies one base away. The data were produced on an Illumina HiSeq 2500. Quantitative 5'-RACE with molecular barcodes was used to prepare TCR beta libraries. In the paper's pipeline: A new computational method, built on a probabilistic model of VDJ rearrangement, was used to identify disease-linked TCR variants. TCRdb ran its own pipeline on the public reads, namely fastp trimming at Q25 and MiXCR clone calling, and kept in-frame beta chains. All rows with the same CDR3 protein become a single entry with the most common DNA and genes. What appears here as the V and J calls and clone size reflects TCRdb's work, not the paper's. Here the sample has fewer than 750,000 distinct CDR3 sequences; roughly 20% occur a single time. Together, the top ten hold 15% to 20% of the sample.

V and J are truncated by 0 bases and 0 bases respectively, leaving an intervening sequence of 10 bases. CDR1 SGDLS and CDR2 YYNGEE were looked up in the germline V gene. The CDR3 covers 15 residues, taking in both the cysteine and the phenylalanine. Of all the DNA, just the CDR3 is kept, 45 bases in frame from base 1. This record comes from a study of CD8 T cells in ankylosing spondylitis (dated by TCRdb to 2016 to 2017). Some background on the complete study: T cell receptor beta repertoires were profiled in healthy donors and ankylosing spondylitis patients so that disease-linked TCR variants could be found. The full study cohort was made up of under 30 ankylosing spondylitis patients and roughly 98 healthy donors. Peripheral blood was sampled, and synovial fluid was additionally collected from ankylosing spondylitis patients. Beyond this particular receptor, the publication reports: A TCR beta motif made up of several highly homologous amino acid variants appeared to be characteristic of blood from ankylosing spondylitis patients. Some motif variants had previously been reported in the synovial fluid and blood of reactive arthritis patients, which suggests shared mechanisms of disease initiation. The disease-linked clones had a CD8+ phenotype and were found at relatively low frequencies in peripheral blood. The disease-linked clones were reported to be significantly enriched in matched synovial fluid samples from ankylosing spondylitis patients.

Material for sequencing was blood, either unsorted or a sorted T cell fraction (not recorded which). This sequence uses TRBV9 and TRBJ2-7; the D gene cannot be named for sure. The sequence was obtained from a male donor with ankylosing spondylitis. The encoded CDR3 is CASSVGSYSSYEQYF. The nucleotides read TGTGCCAGCAGCGTAGGGAGCTACTCCTCCTACGAGCAGTACTTC. Extended through the reference TRBV9 and TRBJ2-7 proteins, this CDR3 yields the full variable domain: DSGVTQTPKHLITATGQRVTLRCSPRSGDLSVYWYQQSLDQGLQFLIQYYNGEERAKGNILERFSAQQFPDLHSELNLSSLELGDSALYFCASSVGSYSSYEQYFGPGTRLTVT.